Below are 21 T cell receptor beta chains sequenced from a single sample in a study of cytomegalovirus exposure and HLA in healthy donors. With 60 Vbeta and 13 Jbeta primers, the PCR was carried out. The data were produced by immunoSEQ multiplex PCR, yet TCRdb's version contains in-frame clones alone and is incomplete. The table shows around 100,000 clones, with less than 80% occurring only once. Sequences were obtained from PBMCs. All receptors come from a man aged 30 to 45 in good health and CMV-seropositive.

This CDR3 is CASTTPRVAKETQYF. In DNA form, the CDR3 reads TGTGCCAGCACCACCCCCCGGGTAGCTAAAGAGACCCAGTACTTC. V gene TRBV2 combines with J gene TRBJ2-5; the D is unclear. The V gene lost 7 bases and the J gene lost 3 bases, with 18 bases spanning the gap. The germline V gene encodes CDR1 SNHLY and CDR2 FYNNEI. The CDR3 length is 15 residues.

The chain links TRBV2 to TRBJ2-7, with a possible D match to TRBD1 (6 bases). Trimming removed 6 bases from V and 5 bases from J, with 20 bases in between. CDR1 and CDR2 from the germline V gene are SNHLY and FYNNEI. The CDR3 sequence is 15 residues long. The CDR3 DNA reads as TGTGCCAGCAGCGCTAGCCAGGGGAAATCCCACGAGCAGTACTTC. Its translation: CASSASQGKSHEQYF. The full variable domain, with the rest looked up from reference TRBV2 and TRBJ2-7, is EPEVTQTPSHQVTQMGQEVILRCVPISNHLYFYWYRQILGQKVEFLVSFYNNEISEKSEIFDDQFSVERPDGSNFTLKIRSTKLEDSAMYFCASSASQGKSHEQYFGPGTRLTVT.

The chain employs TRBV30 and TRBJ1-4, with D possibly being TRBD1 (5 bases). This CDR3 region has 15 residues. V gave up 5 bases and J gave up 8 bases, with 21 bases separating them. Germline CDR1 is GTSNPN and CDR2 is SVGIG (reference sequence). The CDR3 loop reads CAWGTGTGAGEKLFF. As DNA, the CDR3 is TGTGCCTGGGGTACGGGCACAGGCGCTGGGGAAAAACTGTTTTTT.

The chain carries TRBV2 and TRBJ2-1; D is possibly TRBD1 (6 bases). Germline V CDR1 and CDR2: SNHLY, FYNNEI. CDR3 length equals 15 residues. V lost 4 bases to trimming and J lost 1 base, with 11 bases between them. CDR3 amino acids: CASSVGAGSYNEQFF. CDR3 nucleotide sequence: TGTGCCAGCAGTGTGGGGGCAGGATCCTACAATGAGCAGTTCTTC.

The CDR3, as DNA: TGCGCCAGCAGCGTGACTAGCGGGGGGGCCTTAATTGGGGATGAGCAGTTCTTC. It yields the protein CASSVTSGGALIGDEQFF. This chain connects TRBV5-1 to TRBJ2-1, with TRBD2 matching 14 bases. Trimming at V came to 4 bases and at J to 8 bases, leaving 14 bases not matched to a gene. Germline CDR1 is SGHRS and CDR2 is YFSETQ. There are 18 residues in the CDR3.

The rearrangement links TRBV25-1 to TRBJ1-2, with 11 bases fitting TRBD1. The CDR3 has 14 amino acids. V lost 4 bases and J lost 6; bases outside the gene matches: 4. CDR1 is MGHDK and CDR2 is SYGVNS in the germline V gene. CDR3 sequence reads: CASSAGQGVNGYTF. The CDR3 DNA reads TGTGCCAGCAGTGCGGGACAGGGGGTTAATGGCTACACCTTC.

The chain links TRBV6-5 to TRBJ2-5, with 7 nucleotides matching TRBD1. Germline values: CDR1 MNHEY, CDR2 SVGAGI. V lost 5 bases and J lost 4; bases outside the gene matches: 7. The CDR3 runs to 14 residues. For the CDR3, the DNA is TGTGCCAGCAGTGAAGGGGCAGGGGGAGAGACCCAGTACTTC. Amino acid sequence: CASSEGAGGETQYF.

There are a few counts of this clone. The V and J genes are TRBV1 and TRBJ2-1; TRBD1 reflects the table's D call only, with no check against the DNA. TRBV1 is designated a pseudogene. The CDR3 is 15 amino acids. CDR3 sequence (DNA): TGCACCAGCAGCGAGGGGGCTACAGATTACAATGAGCAGTTCTTC. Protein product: CTSSEGATDYNEQFF.

For the CDR3, the DNA is TGTGCCAGCAGTTACGTTGCTAGCGGGGTAAATGAGCAGTTCTTC. It codes for CASSYVASGVNEQFF. The chain carries TRBV6-5 and TRBJ2-1; 9 bases are shared with TRBD2. Trimming cost V 2 bases and J 7 bases; bases outside gene matches: 6. The CDR3 covers 15 residues. Germline V CDR1 and CDR2: MNHEY, SVGAGI.

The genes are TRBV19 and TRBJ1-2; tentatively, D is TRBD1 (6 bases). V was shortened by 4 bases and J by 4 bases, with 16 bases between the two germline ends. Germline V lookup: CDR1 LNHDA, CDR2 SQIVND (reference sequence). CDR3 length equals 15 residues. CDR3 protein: CASSSVWGQVYGYTF. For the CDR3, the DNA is TGTGCCAGTAGTAGTGTCTGGGGACAAGTCTATGGCTACACCTTC.

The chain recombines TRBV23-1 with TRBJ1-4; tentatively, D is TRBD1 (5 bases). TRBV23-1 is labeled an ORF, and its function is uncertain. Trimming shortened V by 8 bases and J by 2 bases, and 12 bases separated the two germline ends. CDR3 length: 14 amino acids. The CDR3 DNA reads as TGCGCCAGCCGCCCAGGGCAGACTAATGAAAAACTGTTTTTT. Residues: CASRPGQTNEKLFF.

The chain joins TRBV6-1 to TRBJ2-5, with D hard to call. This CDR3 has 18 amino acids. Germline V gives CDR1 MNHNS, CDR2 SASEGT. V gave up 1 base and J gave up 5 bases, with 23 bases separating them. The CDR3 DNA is TGTGCCAGCAGTGAAGTTTGGTTGGCCCCCCTCGCCTCCGAGACCCAGTACTTC. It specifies CASSEVWLAPLASETQYF.

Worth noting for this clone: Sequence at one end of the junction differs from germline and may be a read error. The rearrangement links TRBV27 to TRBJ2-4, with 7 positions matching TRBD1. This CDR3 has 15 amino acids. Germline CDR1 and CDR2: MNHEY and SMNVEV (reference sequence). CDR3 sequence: CASSRQGITKNSQYF. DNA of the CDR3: TGTGCCAGCAGTCGACAGGGAATTACCAAAAACAGTCAGTACTTC.

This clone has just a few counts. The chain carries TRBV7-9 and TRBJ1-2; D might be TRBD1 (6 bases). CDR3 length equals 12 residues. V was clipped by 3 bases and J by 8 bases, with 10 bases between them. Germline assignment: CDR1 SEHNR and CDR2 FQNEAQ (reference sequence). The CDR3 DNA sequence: TGTGCCAGCAGCTTTGCAGGGGAGGGCTACACCTTC. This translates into CASSFAGEGYTF.

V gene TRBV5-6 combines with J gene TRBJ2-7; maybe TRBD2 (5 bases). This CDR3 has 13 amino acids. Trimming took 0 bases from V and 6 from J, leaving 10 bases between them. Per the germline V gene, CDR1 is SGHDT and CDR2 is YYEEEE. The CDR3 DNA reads TGTGCCAGCAGCTTGGCCTTGGCGGGCGAGCAGTACTTC. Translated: CASSLALAGEQYF.

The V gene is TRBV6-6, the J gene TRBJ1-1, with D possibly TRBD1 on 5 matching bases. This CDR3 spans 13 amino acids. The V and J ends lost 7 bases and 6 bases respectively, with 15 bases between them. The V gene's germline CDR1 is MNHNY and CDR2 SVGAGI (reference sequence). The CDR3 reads CASTQNQGAEAFF. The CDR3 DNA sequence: TGTGCCAGCACCCAGAATCAGGGCGCTGAAGCTTTCTTT.

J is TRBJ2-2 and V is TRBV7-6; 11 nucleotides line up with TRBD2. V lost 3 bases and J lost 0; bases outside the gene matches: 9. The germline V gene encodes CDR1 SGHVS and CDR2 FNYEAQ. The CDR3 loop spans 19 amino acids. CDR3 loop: CASSFLTRLAGSNTGELFF. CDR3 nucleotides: TGTGCCAGCAGCTTCTTAACCCGACTAGCGGGGTCGAACACCGGGGAGCTGTTTTTT.

Here the CDR3 DNA reads TGTGCCAGCAGTGGGCCCCAGGGGGGGAACACTGAAGCTTTCTTT. Translation gives CASSGPQGGNTEAFF. The chain uses TRBV25-1 and TRBJ1-1, with TRBD1 identical over 7 bases. In germline, CDR1 is MGHDK, CDR2 SYGVNS. V shed 4 bases and J 1 base; nucleotides not matched to a gene: 6. The CDR3 extends over 15 amino acids.

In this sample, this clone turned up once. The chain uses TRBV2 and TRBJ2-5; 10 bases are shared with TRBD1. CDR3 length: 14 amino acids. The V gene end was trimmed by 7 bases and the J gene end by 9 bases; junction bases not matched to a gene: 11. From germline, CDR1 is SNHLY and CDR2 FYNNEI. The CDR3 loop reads CASNTPDRGQAQYF. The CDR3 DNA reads TGTGCCAGCAATACGCCTGACAGGGGGCAGGCCCAGTACTTC.

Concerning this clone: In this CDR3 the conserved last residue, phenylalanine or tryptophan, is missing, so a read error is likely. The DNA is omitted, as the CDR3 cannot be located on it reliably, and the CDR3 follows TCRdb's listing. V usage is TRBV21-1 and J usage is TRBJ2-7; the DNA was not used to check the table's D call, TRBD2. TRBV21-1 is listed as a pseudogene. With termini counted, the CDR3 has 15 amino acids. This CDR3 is CASSKEAGSSYEQYS.

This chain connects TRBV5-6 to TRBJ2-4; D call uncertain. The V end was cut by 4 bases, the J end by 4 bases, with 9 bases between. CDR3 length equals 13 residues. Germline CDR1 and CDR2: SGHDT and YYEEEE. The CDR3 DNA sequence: TGTGCCAGCAGCCTTCCCCTTAAAAACATTCAGTACTTC. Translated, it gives CASSLPLKNIQYF.